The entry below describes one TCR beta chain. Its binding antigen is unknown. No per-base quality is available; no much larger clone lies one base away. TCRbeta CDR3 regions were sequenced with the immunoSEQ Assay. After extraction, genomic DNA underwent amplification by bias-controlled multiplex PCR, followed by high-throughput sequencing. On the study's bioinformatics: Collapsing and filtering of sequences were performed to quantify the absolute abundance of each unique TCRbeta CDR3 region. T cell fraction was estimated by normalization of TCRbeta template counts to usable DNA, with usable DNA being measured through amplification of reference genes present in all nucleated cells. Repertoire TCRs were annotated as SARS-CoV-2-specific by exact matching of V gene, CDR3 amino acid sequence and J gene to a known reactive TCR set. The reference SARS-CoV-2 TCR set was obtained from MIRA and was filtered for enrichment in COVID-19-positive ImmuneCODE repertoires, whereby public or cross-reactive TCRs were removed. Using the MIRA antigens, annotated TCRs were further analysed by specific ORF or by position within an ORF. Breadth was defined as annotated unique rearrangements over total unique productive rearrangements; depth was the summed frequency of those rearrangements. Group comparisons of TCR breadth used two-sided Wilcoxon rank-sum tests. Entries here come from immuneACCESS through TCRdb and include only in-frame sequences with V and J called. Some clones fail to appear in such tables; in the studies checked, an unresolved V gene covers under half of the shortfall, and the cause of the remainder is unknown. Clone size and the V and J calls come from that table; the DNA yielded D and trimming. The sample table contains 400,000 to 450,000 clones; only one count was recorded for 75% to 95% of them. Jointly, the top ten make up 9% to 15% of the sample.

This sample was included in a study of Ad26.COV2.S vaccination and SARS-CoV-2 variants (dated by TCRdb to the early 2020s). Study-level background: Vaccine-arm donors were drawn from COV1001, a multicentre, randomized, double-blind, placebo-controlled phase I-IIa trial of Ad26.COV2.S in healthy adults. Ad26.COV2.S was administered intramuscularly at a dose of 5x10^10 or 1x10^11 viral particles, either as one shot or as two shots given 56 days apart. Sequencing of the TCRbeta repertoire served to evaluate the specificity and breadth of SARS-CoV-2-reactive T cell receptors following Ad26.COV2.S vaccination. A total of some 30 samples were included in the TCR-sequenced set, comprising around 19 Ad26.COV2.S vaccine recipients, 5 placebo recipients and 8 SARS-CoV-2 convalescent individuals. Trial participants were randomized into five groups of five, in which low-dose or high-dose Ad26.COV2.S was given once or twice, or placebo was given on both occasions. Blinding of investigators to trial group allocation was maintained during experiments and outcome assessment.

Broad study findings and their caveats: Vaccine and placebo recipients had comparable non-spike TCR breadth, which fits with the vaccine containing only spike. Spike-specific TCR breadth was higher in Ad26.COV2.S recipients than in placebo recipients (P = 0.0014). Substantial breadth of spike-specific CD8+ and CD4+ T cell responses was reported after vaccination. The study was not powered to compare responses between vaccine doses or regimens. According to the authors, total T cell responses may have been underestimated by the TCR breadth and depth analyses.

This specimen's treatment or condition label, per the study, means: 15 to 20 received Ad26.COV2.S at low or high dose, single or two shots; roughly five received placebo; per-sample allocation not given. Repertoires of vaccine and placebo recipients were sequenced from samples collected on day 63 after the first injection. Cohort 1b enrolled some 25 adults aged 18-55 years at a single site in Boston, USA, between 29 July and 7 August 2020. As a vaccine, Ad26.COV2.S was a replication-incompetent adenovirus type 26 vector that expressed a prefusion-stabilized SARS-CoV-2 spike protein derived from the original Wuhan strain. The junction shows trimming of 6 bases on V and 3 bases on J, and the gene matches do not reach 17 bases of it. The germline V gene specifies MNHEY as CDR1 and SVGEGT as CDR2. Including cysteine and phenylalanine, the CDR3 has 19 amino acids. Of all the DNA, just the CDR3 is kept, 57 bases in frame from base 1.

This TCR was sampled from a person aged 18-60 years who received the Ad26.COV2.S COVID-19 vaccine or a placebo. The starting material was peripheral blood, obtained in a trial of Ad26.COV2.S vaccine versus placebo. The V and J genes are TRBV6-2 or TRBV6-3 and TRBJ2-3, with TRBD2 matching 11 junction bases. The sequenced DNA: TGTGCCAGCAGCCCTAGACCCGCCCGACTAGCGGGGAGGACAGATACGCAGTATTTT. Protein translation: CASSPRPARLAGRTDTQYF.